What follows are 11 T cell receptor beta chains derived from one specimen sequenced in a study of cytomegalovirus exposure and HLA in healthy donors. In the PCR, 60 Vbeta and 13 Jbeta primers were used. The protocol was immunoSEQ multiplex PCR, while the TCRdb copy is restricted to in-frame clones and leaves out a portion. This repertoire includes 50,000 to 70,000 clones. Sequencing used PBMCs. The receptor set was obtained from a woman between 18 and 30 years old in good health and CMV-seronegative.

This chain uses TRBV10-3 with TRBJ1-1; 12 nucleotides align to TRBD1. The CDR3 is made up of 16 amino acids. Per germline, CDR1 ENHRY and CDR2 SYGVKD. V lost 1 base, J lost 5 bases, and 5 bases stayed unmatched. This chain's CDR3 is CAISEWGTGGRTEAFF. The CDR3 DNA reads TGTGCCATCAGTGAGTGGGGGACAGGGGGCCGGACTGAAGCTTTCTTT.

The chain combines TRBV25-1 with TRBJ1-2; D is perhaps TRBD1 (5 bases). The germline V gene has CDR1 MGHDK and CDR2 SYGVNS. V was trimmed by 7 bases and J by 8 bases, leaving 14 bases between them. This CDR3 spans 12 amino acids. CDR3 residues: CASMGQGEGYTF. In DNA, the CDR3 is TGTGCCAGCATGGGTCAGGGCGAAGGCTACACCTTC.

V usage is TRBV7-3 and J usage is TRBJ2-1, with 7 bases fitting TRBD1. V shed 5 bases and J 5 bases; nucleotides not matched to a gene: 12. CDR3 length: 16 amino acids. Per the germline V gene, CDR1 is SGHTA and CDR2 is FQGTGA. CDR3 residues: CASSPSEGALDNEQFF. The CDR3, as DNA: TGTGCCAGCAGCCCGAGTGAGGGGGCCCTCGACAATGAGCAGTTCTTC.

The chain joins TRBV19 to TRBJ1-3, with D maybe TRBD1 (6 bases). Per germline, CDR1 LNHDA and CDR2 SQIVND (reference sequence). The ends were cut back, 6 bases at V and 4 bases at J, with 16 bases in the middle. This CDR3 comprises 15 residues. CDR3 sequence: CASSLQGGEGNTIYF. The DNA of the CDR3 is TGTGCCAGTAGCTTACAGGGAGGGGAAGGAAACACCATATATTTT.

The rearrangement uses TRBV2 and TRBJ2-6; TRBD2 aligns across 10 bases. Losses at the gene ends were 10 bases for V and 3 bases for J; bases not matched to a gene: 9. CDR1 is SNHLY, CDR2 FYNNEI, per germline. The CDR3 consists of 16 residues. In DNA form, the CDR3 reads TGTGCCACACACGCTAGCGGGAGTAGTGGGGCCAACGTCCTGACTTTC. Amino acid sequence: CATHASGSSGANVLTF.

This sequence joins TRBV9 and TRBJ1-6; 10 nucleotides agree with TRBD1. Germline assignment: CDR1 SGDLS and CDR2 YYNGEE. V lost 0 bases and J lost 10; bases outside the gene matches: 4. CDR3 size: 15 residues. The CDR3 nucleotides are TGTGCCAGCAGCGTAGCGGACAGGGGGAGCTCACCCCTCCACTTT. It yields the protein CASSVADRGSSPLHF.

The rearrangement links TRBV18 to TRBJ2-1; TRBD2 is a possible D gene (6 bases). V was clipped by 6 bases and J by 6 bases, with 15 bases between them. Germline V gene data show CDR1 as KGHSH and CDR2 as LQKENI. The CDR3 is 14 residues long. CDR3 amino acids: CASSTGGLANEQFF. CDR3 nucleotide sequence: TGTGCCAGCTCCACTGGGGGGTTGGCCAATGAGCAGTTCTTC.

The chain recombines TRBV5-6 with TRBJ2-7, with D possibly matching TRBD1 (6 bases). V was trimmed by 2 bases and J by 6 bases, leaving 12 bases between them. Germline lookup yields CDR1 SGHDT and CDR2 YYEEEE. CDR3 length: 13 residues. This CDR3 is CASSFTGQGEQYF. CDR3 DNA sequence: TGTGCCAGCAGCTTCACAGGGCAGGGCGAGCAGTACTTC.

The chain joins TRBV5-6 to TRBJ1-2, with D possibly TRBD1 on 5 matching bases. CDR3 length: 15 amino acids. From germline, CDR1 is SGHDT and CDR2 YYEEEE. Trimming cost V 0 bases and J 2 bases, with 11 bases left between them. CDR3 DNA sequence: TGTGCCAGCAGCTTGGTGGCAGGGTGGAACTATGGCTACACCTTC. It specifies CASSLVAGWNYGYTF.

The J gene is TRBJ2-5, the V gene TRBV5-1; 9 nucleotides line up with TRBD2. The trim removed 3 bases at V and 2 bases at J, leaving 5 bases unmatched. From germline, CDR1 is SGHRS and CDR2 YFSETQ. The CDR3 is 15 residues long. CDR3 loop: CASSSRLAEQETQYF. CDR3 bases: TGCGCCAGCAGCTCCCGACTAGCGGAGCAAGAGACCCAGTACTTC.

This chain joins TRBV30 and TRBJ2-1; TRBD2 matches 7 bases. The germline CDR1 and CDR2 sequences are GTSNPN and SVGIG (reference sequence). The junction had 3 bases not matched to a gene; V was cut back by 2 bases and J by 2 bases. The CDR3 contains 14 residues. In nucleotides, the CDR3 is TGTGCCTGGAGTCTTACTAGCGCCTACAATGAGCAGTTCTTC. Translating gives CAWSLTSAYNEQFF.